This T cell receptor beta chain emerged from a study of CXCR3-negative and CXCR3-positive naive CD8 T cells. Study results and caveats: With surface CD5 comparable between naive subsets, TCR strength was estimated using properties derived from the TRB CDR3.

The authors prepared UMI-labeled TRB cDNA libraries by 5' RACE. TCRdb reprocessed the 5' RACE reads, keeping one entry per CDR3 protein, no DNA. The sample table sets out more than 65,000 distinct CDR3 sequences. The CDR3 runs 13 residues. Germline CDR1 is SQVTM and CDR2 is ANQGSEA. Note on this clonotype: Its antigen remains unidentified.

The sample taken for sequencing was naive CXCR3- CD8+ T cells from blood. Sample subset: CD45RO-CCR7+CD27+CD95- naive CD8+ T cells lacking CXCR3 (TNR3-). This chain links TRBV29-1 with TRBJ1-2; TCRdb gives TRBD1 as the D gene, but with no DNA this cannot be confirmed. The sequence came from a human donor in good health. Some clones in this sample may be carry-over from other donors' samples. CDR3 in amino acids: CSVVGQGRDGYTF.